This is a list of T cell receptor beta chains from one sample in a study of CD8 T cells in Susac syndrome. TCRdb re-called the immunoSEQ multiplex PCR reads with MiXCR, one entry per CDR3 protein. The table shows some 150,000 distinct CDR3 sequences, with approximately 95% occurring only once. Input material: CD4+ T cells from PBMCs. The receptors here all came from a human donor with Susac syndrome. CDR3s include the opening cysteine and the closing phenylalanine or tryptophan. A D gene is named only where the DNA matches it firmly. Part of the rows lack a size; the others show once, few, many or a class for expanded clones.

clone size	V gene	D gene	J gene	CDR3 protein	CDR3 DNA
NA	TRBV29-1	NA	TRBJ2-2	CSVDGERTGELFF	TGCAGCGTTGATGGGGAGAGGACCGGGGAGCTGTTTTTT
NA	TRBV7-9	TRBD1	TRBJ1-2	CASSPGTGTFNYGYTF	TGTGCCAGCAGCCCCGGGACAGGGACTTTTAACTATGGCTACACCTTC
NA	TRBV20-1	NA	TRBJ1-2	CSARVSLNGYGYTF	TGCAGTGCTAGAGTTTCCCTTAACGGGTATGGCTACACCTTC
NA	TRBV29-1	NA	TRBJ2-3	CSVEGRADTQYF	TGCAGCGTTGAGGGGCGGGCAGATACGCAGTATTTT
NA	TRBV5-1	NA	TRBJ2-1	CASRTGINNEQFF	TGCGCCAGCAGAACGGGGATAAACAATGAGCAGTTCTTC
NA	TRBV12-3/TRBV12-4	NA	TRBJ2-7	CASSPLPRPQDEQYF	TGTGCCAGCAGCCCGTTGCCCAGGCCCCAAGACGAGCAGTACTTC
NA	TRBV20-1	NA	TRBJ1-5	CSARPGGEPQHF	TGCAGTGCTAGACCCGGGGGGGAGCCCCAGCATTTT
NA	TRBV19	NA	TRBJ1-6	CASTQGGLSPLHF	TGTGCCAGTACCCAAGGTGGGCTGTCACCCCTCCACTTT
NA	TRBV3-1	TRBD1	TRBJ1-6	CASQARDRRNSPLHF	TGTGCCAGCCAAGCCCGGGACAGAAGGAATTCACCCCTCCACTTT
NA	TRBV20-1	TRBD1	TRBJ1-5	CSVGDRAYSNQPQHF	TGCAGTGTTGGGGACAGGGCTTATAGCAATCAGCCCCAGCATTTT
NA	TRBV6-4	TRBD1	TRBJ2-2	CASRRDRSYTGELFF	TGTGCCAGCCGACGGGACAGGAGTTACACCGGGGAGCTGTTTTTT
NA	TRBV11-1	TRBD1	TRBJ1-2	CASSSTGFYGYTF	TGTGCCAGCAGCTCGACAGGGTTCTATGGCTACACCTTC
NA	TRBV24-1	NA	TRBJ2-5	CATSDPGQGRETQYF	TGTGCCACCAGTGACCCGGGACAAGGAAGAGAGACCCAGTACTTC
NA	TRBV29-1	NA	TRBJ1-2	CSVDHGGANGYTF	TGCAGCGTTGACCACGGGGGCGCGAATGGCTACACCTTC
once	TRBV20-1	NA	TRBJ1-1	CSAYGGMAFF	TGCAGTGCTTATGGGGGAATGGCTTTCTTT
NA	TRBV12-3/TRBV12-4	NA	TRBJ1-1	CASSLFGGDTEAFF	TGTGCCAGCAGTTTGTTCGGAGGGGACACTGAAGCTTTCTTT
NA	TRBV20-1	NA	TRBJ2-5	CSARDLGAGQETQYF	TGCAGTGCTAGAGATCTCGGGGCGGGGCAAGAGACCCAGTACTTC
NA	TRBV30	NA	TRBJ1-2	CAWRNGGLIYGYTF	TGTGCCTGGAGGAATGGGGGACTGATCTATGGCTACACCTTC
NA	TRBV20-1	NA	TRBJ2-5	CSATPRGGTMNQETQYF	TGCAGTGCTACCCCGCGAGGGGGGACAATGAACCAAGAGACCCAGTACTTC
NA	TRBV20-1	TRBD1	TRBJ2-2	CSARQIQGPGELFF	TGCAGTGCTAGGCAAATACAGGGGCCCGGGGAGCTGTTTTTT
NA	TRBV3-1	NA	TRBJ2-2	CASSRTDTGELFF	TGTGCCAGCAGCCGGACAGACACCGGGGAGCTGTTTTTT
NA	TRBV4-1	NA	TRBJ1-2	CASSQGIETSLYF	TGCGCCAGCAGCCAAGGGATAGAGACCAGCCTATACTTC
NA	TRBV20-1	NA	TRBJ1-1	CSATRTANTEAFF	TGCAGTGCTACCCGGACAGCGAACACTGAAGCTTTCTTT
NA	TRBV10-3	TRBD1	TRBJ1-2	CAMKPGQGAYGYTF	TGTGCCATGAAACCGGGACAGGGGGCCTATGGCTACACCTTC
NA	TRBV5-4	NA	TRBJ1-2	CASSSSNSNYGYTF	TGTGCCAGCAGCTCAAGTAACTCTAACTATGGCTACACCTTC
NA	TRBV20-1	NA	TRBJ1-5	CSARRGDGQPQHF	TGCAGTGCTAGGAGGGGGGACGGTCAGCCCCAGCATTTT
NA	TRBV20-1	TRBD1	TRBJ1-6	CSARAAGTGDSPLHF	TGCAGTGCTAGAGCCGCCGGGACAGGGGATTCACCCCTCCACTTT
few	TRBV5-6	NA	TRBJ1-2	CASSRRIYGYTF	TGTGCCAGCAGTCGGAGGATCTATGGCTACACCTTC
NA	TRBV7-2	TRBD2	TRBJ2-2	CASSLARLAGGTNTGELFF	TGTGCCAGCAGCTTAGCGAGACTAGCGGGGGGGACGAACACCGGGGAGCTGTTTTTT
NA	TRBV20-1	NA	TRBJ2-5	CSAPRDSLRETQYF	TGCAGTGCTCCCCGGGACTCACTACGAGAGACCCAGTACTTC
NA	TRBV20-1	TRBD1	TRBJ1-6	CSAGGGTGSRSLHF	TGCAGTGCCGGCGGGGGGACAGGGTCCAGATCCCTCCACTTT
NA	TRBV20-1	NA	TRBJ2-5	CSATVLQETQYF	TGCAGTGCGACAGTCCTCCAAGAGACCCAGTACTTC
NA	TRBV14	TRBD1	TRBJ1-1	CASSQAGRGRRDTEAFF	TGTGCCAGCAGCCAAGCTGGAAGGGGGCGGAGGGACACTGAAGCTTTCTTT
NA	TRBV6-6	NA	TRBJ1-5	CASRGAWGDQPQHF	TGTGCCAGCAGGGGGGCCTGGGGGGATCAGCCCCAGCATTTT
NA	TRBV7-2	NA	TRBJ2-5	CASSSQGRETQYF	TGTGCCAGCAGCTCACAGGGCAGGGAGACCCAGTACTTC
NA	TRBV12-3/TRBV12-4	NA	TRBJ1-2	CASSQLPASYGYTF	TGTGCCAGCAGCCAGTTACCCGCCTCCTATGGCTACACCTTC
NA	TRBV9	NA	TRBJ1-5	CASSVDHGQPQHF	TGTGCCAGCAGCGTAGATCACGGCCAGCCCCAGCATTTT
NA	TRBV13	TRBD1	TRBJ1-2	CASSLSYRGEEGYTF	TGTGCCAGCAGCTTGTCCTACAGGGGCGAGGAGGGCTACACCTTC
NA	TRBV29-1	NA	TRBJ2-7	CSVSGTPSGEQYF	TGCAGCGTTTCCGGGACTCCCTCGGGGGAGCAGTACTTC
NA	TRBV7-2	NA	TRBJ2-1	CASSLTERNEQFF	TGTGCCAGCAGCTTAACTGAAAGGAATGAGCAGTTCTTC
NA	TRBV27	NA	TRBJ1-2	CASSLSRGSYGYTF	TGTGCCAGCAGTTTATCTCGGGGGAGTTATGGCTACACCTTC
once	TRBV29-1	TRBD2	TRBJ2-7	CSATSVNYEQYF	TGCAGCGCGACTAGCGTAAACTACGAGCAGTACTTC
NA	TRBV12-3/TRBV12-4	TRBD2	TRBJ2-7	CASSFLAGRGYEQYF	TGTGCCAGCAGTTTTTTAGCGGGGAGAGGATACGAGCAGTACTTC
NA	TRBV7-2	NA	TRBJ1-1	CASSLRVKYTEAFF	TGTGCCAGCAGCCTCAGGGTAAAATACACTGAAGCTTTCTTT
NA	TRBV20-1	NA	TRBJ2-5	CSANPPGMETQYF	TGCAGTGCTAACCCCCCGGGGATGGAGACCCAGTACTTC
NA	TRBV6-6	TRBD2	TRBJ2-3	CASSYSFRGVPGTQYF	TGTGCCAGCAGTTACTCGTTTCGGGGGGTTCCCGGTACGCAGTATTTT
once	TRBV29-1	NA	TRBJ2-3	CSVVPVDTQYF	TGCAGCGTTGTGCCAGTGGATACGCAGTATTTT
NA	TRBV7-9	NA	TRBJ1-2	CASSDPPGYGYTF	TGTGCCAGCAGCGACCCCCCAGGTTATGGCTACACCTTC
NA	TRBV10-3	NA	TRBJ2-3	CAISEGESTDTQYF	TGTGCCATCAGTGAAGGAGAGAGCACAGATACGCAGTATTTT
NA	TRBV7-9	TRBD1	TRBJ1-1	CASSRQGVEAFF	TGTGCCAGCAGCCGACAGGGGGTTGAAGCTTTCTTT
NA	TRBV7-9	NA	TRBJ1-1	CASSIQSSTEAFF	TGTGCCAGCAGCATACAGAGCTCGACTGAAGCTTTCTTT
NA	TRBV7-9	TRBD1	TRBJ2-7	CATRPLRQGTLWGYEQYF	TGTGCCACCAGACCCCTCCGACAGGGAACCCTATGGGGTTACGAGCAGTACTTC
NA	TRBV20-1	NA	TRBJ2-3	CSALTGSFTDTQYF	TGCAGTGCGCTAACAGGGAGCTTCACAGATACGCAGTATTTT
NA	TRBV7-6	NA	TRBJ2-5	CASSSLTGPQETQYF	TGTGCCAGCAGCTCACTAACAGGGCCTCAAGAGACCCAGTACTTC
NA	TRBV6-6	NA	TRBJ2-5	CATYQETQYF	TGTGCCACTTACCAAGAGACCCAGTACTTC
NA	TRBV9	TRBD1	TRBJ2-7	CASSALGTGHYEQYF	TGTGCCAGCAGCGCCCTTGGGACAGGCCACTACGAGCAGTACTTC
NA	TRBV20-1	NA	TRBJ1-1	CSARSYDPFITEAFF	TGCAGTGCTAGATCCTACGACCCCTTTATCACTGAAGCTTTCTTT
NA	TRBV5-6	NA	TRBJ1-3	CASSLQGSPGNTIYF	TGTGCCAGCAGCCTACAGGGTAGCCCTGGAAACACCATATATTTT
NA	TRBV27	NA	TRBJ2-2	CASSPQVWRGELFF	TGTGCCAGCAGTCCTCAAGTCTGGCGAGGGGAGCTGTTTTTT